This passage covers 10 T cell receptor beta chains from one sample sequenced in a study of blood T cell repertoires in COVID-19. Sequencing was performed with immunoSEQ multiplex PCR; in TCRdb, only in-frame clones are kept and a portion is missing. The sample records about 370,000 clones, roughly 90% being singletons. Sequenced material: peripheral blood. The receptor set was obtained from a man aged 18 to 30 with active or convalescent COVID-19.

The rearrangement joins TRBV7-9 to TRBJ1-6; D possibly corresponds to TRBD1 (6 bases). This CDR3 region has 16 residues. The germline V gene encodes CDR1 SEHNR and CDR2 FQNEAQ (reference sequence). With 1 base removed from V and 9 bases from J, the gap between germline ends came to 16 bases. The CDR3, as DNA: TGTGCCAGCAGCTTAGGGTCTCGGGGGGCGTCTTCACCCCTCCACTTT. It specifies CASSLGSRGASSPLHF.

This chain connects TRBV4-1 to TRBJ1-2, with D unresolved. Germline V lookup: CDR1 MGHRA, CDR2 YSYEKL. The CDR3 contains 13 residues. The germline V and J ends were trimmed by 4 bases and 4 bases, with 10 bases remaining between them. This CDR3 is CASSLTGGYGYTF. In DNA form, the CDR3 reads TGCGCCAGCAGCCTTACGGGAGGCTATGGCTACACCTTC.

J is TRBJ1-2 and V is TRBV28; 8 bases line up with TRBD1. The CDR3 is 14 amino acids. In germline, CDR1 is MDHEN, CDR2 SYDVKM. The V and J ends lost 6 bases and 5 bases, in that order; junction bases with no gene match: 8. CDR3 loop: CASRKTRQGYGYTF. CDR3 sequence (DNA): TGTGCCAGCAGGAAAACTAGACAGGGGTATGGCTACACCTTC.

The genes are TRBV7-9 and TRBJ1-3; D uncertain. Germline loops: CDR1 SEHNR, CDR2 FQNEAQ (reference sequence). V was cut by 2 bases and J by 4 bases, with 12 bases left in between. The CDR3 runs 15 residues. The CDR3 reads CASSLSSGSGNTIYF. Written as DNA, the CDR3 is TGTGCCAGCAGCTTATCCAGCGGGTCGGGAAACACCATATATTTT.

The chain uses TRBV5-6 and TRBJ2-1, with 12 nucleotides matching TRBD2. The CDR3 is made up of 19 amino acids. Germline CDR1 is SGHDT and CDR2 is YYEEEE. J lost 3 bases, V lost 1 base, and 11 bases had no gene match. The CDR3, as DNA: TGTGCCAGCAGCTTGCTCGCGGAACTAGCGGGAGGAGTCTACAATGAGCAGTTCTTC. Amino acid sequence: CASSLLAELAGGVYNEQFF.

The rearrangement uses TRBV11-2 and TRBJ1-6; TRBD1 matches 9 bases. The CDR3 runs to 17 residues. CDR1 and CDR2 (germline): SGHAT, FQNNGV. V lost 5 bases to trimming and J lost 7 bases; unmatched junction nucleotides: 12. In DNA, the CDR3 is TGTGCCAGCAGCCCGTCCGGGACAGGGCTTTTGAATTCACCCCTCCACTTT. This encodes CASSPSGTGLLNSPLHF.

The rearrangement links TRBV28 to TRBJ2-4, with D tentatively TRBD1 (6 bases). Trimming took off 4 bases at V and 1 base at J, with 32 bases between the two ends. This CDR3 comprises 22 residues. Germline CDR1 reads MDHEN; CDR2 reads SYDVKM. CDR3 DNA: TGTGCCAGCAGTTCCCCCGAAAGTGTTGTGGGGGCGCGTCCCTCGGCCAAAAACATTCAGTACTTC. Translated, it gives CASSSPESVVGARPSAKNIQYF.

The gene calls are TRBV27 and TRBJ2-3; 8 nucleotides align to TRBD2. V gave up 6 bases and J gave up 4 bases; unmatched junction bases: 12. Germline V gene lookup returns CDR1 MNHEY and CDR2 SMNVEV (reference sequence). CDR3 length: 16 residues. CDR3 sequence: CASSPPQREIPDTQYF. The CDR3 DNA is TGTGCCAGCAGCCCCCCCCAGCGGGAGATTCCAGATACGCAGTATTTT.

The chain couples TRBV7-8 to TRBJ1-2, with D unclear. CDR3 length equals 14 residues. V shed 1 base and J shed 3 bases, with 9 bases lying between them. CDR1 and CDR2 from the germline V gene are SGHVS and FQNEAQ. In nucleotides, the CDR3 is TGTGCCAGCAGCTTAGGGGCGTCAGACTATGGCTACACCTTC. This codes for CASSLGASDYGYTF.

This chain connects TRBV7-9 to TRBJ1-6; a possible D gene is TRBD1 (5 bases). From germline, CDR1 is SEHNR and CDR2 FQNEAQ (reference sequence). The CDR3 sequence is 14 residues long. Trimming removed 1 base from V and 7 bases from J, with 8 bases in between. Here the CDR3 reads CASSLGQPNSPLHF. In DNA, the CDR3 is TGTGCCAGCAGCTTAGGACAGCCAAATTCACCCCTCCACTTT.